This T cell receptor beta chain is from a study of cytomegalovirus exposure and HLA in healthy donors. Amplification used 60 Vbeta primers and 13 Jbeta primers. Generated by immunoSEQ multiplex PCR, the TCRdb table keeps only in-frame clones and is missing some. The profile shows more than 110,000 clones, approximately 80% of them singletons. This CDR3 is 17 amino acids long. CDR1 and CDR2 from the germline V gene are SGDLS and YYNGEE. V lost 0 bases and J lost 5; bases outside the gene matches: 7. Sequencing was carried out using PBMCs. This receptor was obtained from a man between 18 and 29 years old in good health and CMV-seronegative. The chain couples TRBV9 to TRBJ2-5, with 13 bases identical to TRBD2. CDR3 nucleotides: TGTGCCAGCAGCGTAGGGACTAGCGGGAGCAATTCTGAGACCCAGTACTTC. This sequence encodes CASSVGTSGSNSETQYF. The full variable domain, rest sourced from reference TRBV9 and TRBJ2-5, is DSGVTQTPKHLITATGQRVTLRCSPRSGDLSVYWYQQSLDQGLQFLIQYYNGEERAKGNILERFSAQQFPDLHSELNLSSLELGDSALYFCASSVGTSGSNSETQYFGPGTRLLVL.